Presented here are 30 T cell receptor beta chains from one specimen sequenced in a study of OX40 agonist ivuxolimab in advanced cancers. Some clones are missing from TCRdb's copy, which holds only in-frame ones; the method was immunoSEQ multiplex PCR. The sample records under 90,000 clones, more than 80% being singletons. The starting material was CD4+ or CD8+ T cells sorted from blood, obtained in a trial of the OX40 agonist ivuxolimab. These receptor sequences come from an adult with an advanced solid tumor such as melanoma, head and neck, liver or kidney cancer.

The CDR3 protein is CASSLVSSNTEAFF. The CDR3 nucleotides are TGTGCCAGCAGCTTAGTGTCGTCGAACACTGAAGCTTTCTTT. The J gene is TRBJ1-1, the V gene TRBV7-9; D ambiguous. Germline loops: CDR1 SEHNR, CDR2 FQNEAQ (reference sequence). V lost 1 base and J 1 base, leaving 7 bases between the germline ends. There are 14 residues in the CDR3.

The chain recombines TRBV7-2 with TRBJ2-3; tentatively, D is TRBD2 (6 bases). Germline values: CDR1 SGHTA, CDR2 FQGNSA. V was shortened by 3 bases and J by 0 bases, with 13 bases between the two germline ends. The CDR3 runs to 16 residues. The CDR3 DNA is TGTGCCAGCAGCTTTAGGTGGGCGGGAAGCACAGATACGCAGTATTTT. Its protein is CASSFRWAGSTDTQYF.

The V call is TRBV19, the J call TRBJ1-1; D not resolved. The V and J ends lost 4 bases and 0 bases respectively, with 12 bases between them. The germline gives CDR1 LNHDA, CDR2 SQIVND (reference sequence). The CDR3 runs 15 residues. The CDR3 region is CASSRQQPLNTEAFF. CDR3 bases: TGTGCCAGTAGTAGGCAGCAACCTTTGAACACTGAAGCTTTCTTT.

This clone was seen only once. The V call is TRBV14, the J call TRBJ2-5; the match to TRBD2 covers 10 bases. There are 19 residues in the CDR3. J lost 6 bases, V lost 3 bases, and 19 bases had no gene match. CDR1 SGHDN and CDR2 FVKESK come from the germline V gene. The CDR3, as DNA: TGTGCCAGCAGCCACCACGGGTGGGCTAGCGGGAGCGGGCGGAAGACCCAGTACTTC. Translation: CASSHHGWASGSGRKTQYF.

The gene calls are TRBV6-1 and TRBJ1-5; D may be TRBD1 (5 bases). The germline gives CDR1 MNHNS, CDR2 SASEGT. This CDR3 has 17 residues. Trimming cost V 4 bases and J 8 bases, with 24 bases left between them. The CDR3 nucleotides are TGTGCCAGCAGTGTCCGCGGAGGGTACTTACTAGGGGAGCCCCAGCATTTT. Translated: CASSVRGGYLLGEPQHF.

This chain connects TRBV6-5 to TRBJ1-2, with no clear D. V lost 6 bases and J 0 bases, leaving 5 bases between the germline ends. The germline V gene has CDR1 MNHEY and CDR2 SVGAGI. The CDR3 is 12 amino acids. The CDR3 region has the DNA TGTGCCAGCAGGGGTTCTAACTATGGCTACACCTTC. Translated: CASRGSNYGYTF.

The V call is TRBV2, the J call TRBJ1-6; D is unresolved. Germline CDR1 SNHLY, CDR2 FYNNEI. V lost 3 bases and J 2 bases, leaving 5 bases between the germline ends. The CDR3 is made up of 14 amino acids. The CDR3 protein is CASSDTTYNSPLHF. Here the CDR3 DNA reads TGTGCCAGCAGTGATACCACCTATAATTCACCCCTCCACTTT.

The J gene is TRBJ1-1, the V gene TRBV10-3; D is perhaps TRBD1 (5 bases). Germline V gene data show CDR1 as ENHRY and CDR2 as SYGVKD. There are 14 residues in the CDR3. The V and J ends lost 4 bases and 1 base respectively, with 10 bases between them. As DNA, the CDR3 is TGTGCCATCAGTGGACGACAGCCGAACACTGAAGCTTTCTTT. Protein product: CAISGRQPNTEAFF.

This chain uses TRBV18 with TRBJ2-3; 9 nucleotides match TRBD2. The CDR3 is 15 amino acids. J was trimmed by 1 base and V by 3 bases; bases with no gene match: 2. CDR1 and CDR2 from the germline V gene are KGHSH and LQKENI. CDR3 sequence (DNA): TGTGCCAGCTCACCCATAGCGGGAGGCACAGATACGCAGTATTTT. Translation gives CASSPIAGGTDTQYF.

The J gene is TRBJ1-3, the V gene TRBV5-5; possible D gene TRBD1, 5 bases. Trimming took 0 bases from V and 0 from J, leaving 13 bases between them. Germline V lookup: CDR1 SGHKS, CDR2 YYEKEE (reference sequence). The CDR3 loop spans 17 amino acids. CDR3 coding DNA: TGTGCCAGCAGCTTGGATCAGGGCCGAAGCTCTGGAAACACCATATATTTT. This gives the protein CASSLDQGRSSGNTIYF.

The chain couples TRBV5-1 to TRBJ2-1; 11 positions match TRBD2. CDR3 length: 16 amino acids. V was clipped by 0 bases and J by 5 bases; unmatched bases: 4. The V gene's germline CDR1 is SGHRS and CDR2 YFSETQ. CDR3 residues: CASSLAPGLADNEQFF. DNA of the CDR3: TGCGCCAGCAGCTTGGCCCCGGGACTAGCGGACAATGAGCAGTTCTTC. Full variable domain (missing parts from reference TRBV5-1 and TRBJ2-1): KAGVTQTPRYLIKTRGQQVTLSCSPISGHRSVSWYQQTPGQGLQFLFEYFSETQRNKGNFPGRFSGRQFSNSRSEMNVSTLELGDSALYLCASSLAPGLADNEQFFGPGTRLTVL.

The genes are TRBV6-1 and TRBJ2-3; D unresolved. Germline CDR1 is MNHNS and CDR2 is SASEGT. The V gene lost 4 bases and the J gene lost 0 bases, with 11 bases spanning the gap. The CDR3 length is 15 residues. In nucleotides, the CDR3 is TGTGCCAGCAGTGGATTACAGTGGAGCACAGATACGCAGTATTTT. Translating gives CASSGLQWSTDTQYF.

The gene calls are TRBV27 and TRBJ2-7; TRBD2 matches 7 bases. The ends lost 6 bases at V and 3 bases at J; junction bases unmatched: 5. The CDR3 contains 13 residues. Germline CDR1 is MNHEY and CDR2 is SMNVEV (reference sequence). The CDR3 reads CASRWRGNYEQYF. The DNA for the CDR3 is TGTGCCAGCAGATGGCGGGGGAACTACGAGCAGTACTTC.

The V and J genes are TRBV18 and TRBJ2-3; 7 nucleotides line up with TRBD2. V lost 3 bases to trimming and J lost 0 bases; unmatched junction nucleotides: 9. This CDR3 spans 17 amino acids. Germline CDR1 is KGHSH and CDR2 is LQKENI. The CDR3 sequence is CASSPSMVAGSTDTQYF. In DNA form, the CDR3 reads TGTGCCAGCTCACCCTCGATGGTAGCGGGCAGCACAGATACGCAGTATTTT. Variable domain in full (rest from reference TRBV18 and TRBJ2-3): NAGVMQNPRHLVRRRGQEARLRCSPMKGHSHVYWYRQLPEEGLKFMVYLQKENIIDESGMPKERFSAEFPKEGPSILRIQQVVRGDSAAYFCASSPSMVAGSTDTQYFGPGTRLTVL.

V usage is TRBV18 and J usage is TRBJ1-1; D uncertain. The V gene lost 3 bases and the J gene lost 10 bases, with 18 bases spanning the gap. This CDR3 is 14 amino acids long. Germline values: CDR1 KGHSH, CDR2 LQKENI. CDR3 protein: CASSPSGAFFGAFF. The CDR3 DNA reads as TGTGCCAGCTCACCCAGTGGCGCGTTTTTTGGAGCTTTCTTT.

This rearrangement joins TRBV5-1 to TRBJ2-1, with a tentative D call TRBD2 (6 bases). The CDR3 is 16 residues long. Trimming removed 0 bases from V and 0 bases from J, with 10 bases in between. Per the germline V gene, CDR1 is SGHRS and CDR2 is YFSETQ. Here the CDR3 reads CASSLAAGSSYNEQFF. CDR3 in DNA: TGCGCCAGCAGCTTGGCCGCCGGGAGCTCCTACAATGAGCAGTTCTTC.

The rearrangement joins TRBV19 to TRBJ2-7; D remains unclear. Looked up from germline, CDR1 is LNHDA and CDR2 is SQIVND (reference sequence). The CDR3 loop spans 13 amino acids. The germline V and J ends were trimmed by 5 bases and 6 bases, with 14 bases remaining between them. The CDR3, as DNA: TGTGCCAGTAGTGTCGGCCCGAGGAGCGAGCAGTACGTC. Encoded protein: CASSVGPRSEQYV.

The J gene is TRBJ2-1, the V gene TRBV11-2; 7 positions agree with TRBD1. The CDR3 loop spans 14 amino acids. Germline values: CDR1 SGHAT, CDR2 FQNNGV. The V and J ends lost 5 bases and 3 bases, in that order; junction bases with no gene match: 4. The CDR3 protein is CASSVGTDYNEQFF. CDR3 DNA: TGTGCCAGCAGCGTAGGGACAGACTACAATGAGCAGTTCTTC.

CDR3 sequence reads: CASSSDWDRIKNIQYF. For the CDR3, the DNA is TGCGCCAGCAGCTCTGATTGGGACAGAATTAAAAACATTCAGTACTTC. The rearrangement uses TRBV5-1 and TRBJ2-4; 7 bases fit TRBD1. The CDR3 runs to 16 residues. With 3 bases clipped from V and 4 bases from J, the junction kept 10 bases outside the gene matches. Looked up from germline, CDR1 is SGHRS and CDR2 is YFSETQ.

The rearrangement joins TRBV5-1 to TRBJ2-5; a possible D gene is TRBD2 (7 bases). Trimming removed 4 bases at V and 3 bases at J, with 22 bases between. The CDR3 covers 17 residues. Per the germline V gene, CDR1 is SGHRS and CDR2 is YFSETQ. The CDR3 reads CASSPLMGGGLKETQYF. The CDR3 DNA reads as TGCGCCAGCAGCCCCCTCATGGGCGGGGGCCTCAAAGAGACCCAGTACTTC.

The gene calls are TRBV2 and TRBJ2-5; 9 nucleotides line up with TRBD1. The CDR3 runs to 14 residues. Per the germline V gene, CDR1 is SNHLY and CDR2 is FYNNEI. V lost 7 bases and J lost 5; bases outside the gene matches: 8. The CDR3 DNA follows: TGTGCCAGCAAGAAGGGGACAGGGAAGGAGACCCAGTACTTC. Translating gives CASKKGTGKETQYF. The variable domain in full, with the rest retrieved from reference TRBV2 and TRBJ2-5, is EPEVTQTPSHQVTQMGQEVILRCVPISNHLYFYWYRQILGQKVEFLVSFYNNEISEKSEIFDDQFSVERPDGSNFTLKIRSTKLEDSAMYFCASKKGTGKETQYFGPGTRLLVL.

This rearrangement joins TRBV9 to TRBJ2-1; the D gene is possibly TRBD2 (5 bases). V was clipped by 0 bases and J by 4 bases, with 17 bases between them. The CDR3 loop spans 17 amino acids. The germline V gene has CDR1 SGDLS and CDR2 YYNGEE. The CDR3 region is CASSVVSRTSRYNEQFF. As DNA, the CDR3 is TGTGCCAGCAGCGTAGTCAGCAGGACTTCCCGTTACAATGAGCAGTTCTTC.

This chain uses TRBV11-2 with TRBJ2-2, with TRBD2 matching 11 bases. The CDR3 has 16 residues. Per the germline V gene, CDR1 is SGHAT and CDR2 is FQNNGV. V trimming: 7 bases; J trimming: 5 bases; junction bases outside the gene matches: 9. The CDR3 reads CASKPPGLAETGELFF. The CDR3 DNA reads TGTGCCAGCAAACCACCGGGACTAGCGGAGACCGGGGAGCTGTTTTTT.

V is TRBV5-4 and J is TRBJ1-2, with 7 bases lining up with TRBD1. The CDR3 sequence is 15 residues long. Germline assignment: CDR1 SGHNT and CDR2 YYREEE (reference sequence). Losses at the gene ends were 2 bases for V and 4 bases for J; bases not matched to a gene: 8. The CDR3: CASSFPGQRLYGYTF. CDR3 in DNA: TGTGCCAGCAGCTTCCCGGGACAGCGACTCTATGGCTACACCTTC.

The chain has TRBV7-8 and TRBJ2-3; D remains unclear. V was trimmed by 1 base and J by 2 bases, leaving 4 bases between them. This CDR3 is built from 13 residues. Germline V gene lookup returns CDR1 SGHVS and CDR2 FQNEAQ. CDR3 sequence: CASSLDYTDTQYF. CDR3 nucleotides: TGTGCCAGCAGCTTAGACTACACAGATACGCAGTATTTT. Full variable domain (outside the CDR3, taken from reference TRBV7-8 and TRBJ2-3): GAGVSQSPRYKVAKRGQDVALRCDPISGHVSLFWYQQALGQGPEFLTYFQNEAQLDKSGLPSDRFFAERPEGSVSTLKIQRTQQEDSAVYLCASSLDYTDTQYFGPGTRLTVL.

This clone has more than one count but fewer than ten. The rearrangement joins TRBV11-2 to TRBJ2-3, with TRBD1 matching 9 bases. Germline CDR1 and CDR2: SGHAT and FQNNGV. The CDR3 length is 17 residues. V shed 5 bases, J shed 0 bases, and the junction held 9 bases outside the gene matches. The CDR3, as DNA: TGTGCCAGCAGCAACGCCGGACAGGGGCCTAGCACAGATACGCAGTATTTT. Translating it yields CASSNAGQGPSTDTQYF.

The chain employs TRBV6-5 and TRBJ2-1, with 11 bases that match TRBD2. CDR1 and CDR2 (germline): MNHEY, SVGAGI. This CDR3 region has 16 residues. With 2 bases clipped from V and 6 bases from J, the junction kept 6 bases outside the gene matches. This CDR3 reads CASSYLSGRAGNEQFF. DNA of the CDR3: TGTGCCAGCAGTTACCTTAGCGGGAGGGCCGGCAATGAGCAGTTCTTC.

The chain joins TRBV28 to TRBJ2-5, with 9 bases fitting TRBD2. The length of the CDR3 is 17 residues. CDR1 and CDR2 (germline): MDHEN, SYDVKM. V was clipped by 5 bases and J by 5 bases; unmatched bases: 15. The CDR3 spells CASSGFDWREGWETQYF. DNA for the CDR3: TGTGCCAGCAGTGGATTCGACTGGCGGGAGGGCTGGGAGACCCAGTACTTC.

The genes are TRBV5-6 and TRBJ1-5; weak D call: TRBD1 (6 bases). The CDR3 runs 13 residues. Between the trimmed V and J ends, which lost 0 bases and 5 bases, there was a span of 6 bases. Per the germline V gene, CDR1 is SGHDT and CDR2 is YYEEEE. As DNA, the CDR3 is TGTGCCAGCAGCTTGGCAGGGGATCAGCCCCAGCATTTT. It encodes CASSLAGDQPQHF.

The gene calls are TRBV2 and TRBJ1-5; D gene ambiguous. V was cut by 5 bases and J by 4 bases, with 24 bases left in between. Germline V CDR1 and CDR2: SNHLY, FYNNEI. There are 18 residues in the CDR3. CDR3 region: CASSTPRGMEDLNQPQHF. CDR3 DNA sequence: TGTGCCAGCAGTACCCCGCGGGGAATGGAGGATCTGAATCAGCCCCAGCATTTT. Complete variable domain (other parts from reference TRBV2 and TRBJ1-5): EPEVTQTPSHQVTQMGQEVILRCVPISNHLYFYWYRQILGQKVEFLVSFYNNEISEKSEIFDDQFSVERPDGSNFTLKIRSTKLEDSAMYFCASSTPRGMEDLNQPQHFGDGTRLSIL.